One and the same sample provided the 27 T cell receptor beta chains below, sequenced in a study of T cells in Graves' hyperthyroidism and ophthalmopathy. Researchers took RNA transcripts and amplified the TCR beta CDR3 regions from them. During a first-round RT-PCR of the TCR CDR3, the HTBI primer set was used. TCRdb used MiXCR to reprocess the multiplex PCR reads, holding one entry per CDR3 protein. The sample includes around 760,000 distinct CDR3 sequences, 35% of them seen just once. Sequenced material: blood. The receptors shown here come from a woman aged 35 to 49 with Graves' hyperthyroidism.

On this clonotype: A much more abundant neighbour one base away suggests this may be a read error. The rearrangement uses TRBV2 and TRBJ1-1; maybe TRBD1 (5 bases). Trimming pared 1 base from V and 6 bases from J, leaving 15 bases between. CDR1 and CDR2 (germline): SNHLY, FYNNEI. The CDR3 spans 15 residues. The CDR3 DNA follows: TGTGCCAGCAGTGAAGGGGAGAGGGGCAACGCTGAAGCTTTCTTT. Translation: CASSEGERGNAEAFF.

The J gene is TRBJ1-4, the V gene TRBV2, with 7 bases aligning to TRBD1. This CDR3 contains 14 residues. The germline V gene has CDR1 SNHLY and CDR2 FYNNEI. The trim removed 4 bases at V and 7 bases at J, leaving 6 bases unmatched. The CDR3 spells CASSGQGGFEKLFF. CDR3 bases: TGTGCCAGCAGTGGACAGGGAGGATTTGAAAAACTGTTTTTT.

The sample holds a few counts of this clonotype. The chain carries TRBV13 and TRBJ2-2; D possibly matches TRBD1 or TRBD2 (6 bases each). The CDR3 consists of 16 residues. Germline loops: CDR1 PRHDT, CDR2 FYEKMQ (reference sequence). Deletions cut 5 bases from V and 3 bases from J, with 16 bases between. CDR3 nucleotide sequence: TGTGCCAGCAGCCAAACCGGGGGCTTTGACACCGGGGAGCTGTTTTTT. It yields the protein CASSQTGGFDTGELFF.

This clonotype was observed many times. This sequence joins TRBV19 and TRBJ1-5, with D unresolved. The CDR3 contains 13 residues. Germline loops: CDR1 LNHDA, CDR2 SQIVND (reference sequence). The germline V and J ends were trimmed by 5 bases and 4 bases, with 9 bases remaining between them. In nucleotides, the CDR3 is TGTGCCAGTAGTGATCAACCGAATCAGCCCCAGCATTTT. It yields the protein CASSDQPNQPQHF.

Many counts were recorded for this clonotype. The chain couples TRBV2 to TRBJ2-7, with TRBD2 identical over 10 bases. The DNA end favors TRBJ2-1, so the J call may be wrong. This CDR3 spans 15 amino acids. CDR1 and CDR2 (germline): SNHLY, FYNNEI. The CDR3 spells CASSQRGGVWNEQFF. The DNA of the CDR3 is TGTGCCAGCAGTCAGCGGGGGGGCGTTTGGAATGAGCAGTTCTTC.

This clonotype showed up many times. The chain employs TRBV9 and TRBJ2-7, with D perhaps assigned TRBD1 or TRBD2 (5 bases each). Germline loops: CDR1 SGDLS, CDR2 YYNGEE. The CDR3 is 14 amino acids. Between the trimmed V and J ends, which lost 0 bases and 0 bases, there was a span of 7 bases. CDR3 region: CASSVGGFSYEQYF. The CDR3, as DNA: TGTGCCAGCAGCGTAGGGGGGTTCTCCTACGAGCAGTACTTC.

The rearrangement links TRBV10-1 to TRBJ2-5, with 8 bases aligning to TRBD1. The J call may be faulty, since TRBJ2-7 better matches the DNA end. Germline V gene sequence: CDR1 WNHNN, CDR2 SYGVQD (reference sequence). CDR3 length equals 14 residues. CDR3 amino acids: CASSETGTGLEQYF. DNA for the CDR3: TGCGCCAGCAGTGAAACCGGGACAGGACTCGAGCAGTACTTC.

Details on this clonotype: This sequence may be a read error, since a much larger clone differs from it by one base. This rearrangement joins TRBV7-9 to TRBJ1-1, with D tentatively TRBD1 (6 bases). Germline CDR1 reads SEHNR; CDR2 reads FQNEAQ (reference sequence). The CDR3 spans 15 residues. V was clipped by 4 bases and J by 4 bases, with 16 bases between them. CDR3 protein: CASSSQGREGTEAFF. The CDR3 coding sequence is TGTGCCAGCAGCTCACAGGGCAGGGAGGGCACTGAAGCTTTCTTT.

V gene TRBV15 combines with J gene TRBJ1-1; D might be TRBD1 (5 bases). V lost 5 bases, J lost 3 bases, and 10 bases lay in between. This CDR3 has 13 amino acids. Germline V gene sequence: CDR1 LNHNV, CDR2 YYDKDF (reference sequence). Here the CDR3 DNA reads TGTGCCACCAGCGGAGGGGAGGACACTGAAGCTTTCTTT. Translating gives CATSGGEDTEAFF.

This clonotype has just a few counts. The V and J genes are TRBV12-3 or TRBV12-4 and TRBJ2-7, with TRBD2 as a possible D gene (6 bases). The CDR3 contains 14 residues. Trimming pared 2 bases from V and 7 bases from J, leaving 15 bases between. CDR3 region: CASSLQGGGQEQYF. In DNA form, the CDR3 reads TGTGCCAGCAGTTTACAGGGAGGAGGTCAAGAGCAGTACTTC.

The sample holds many counts of this clonotype. The CDR3 DNA reads as TGTGCCAGCAGTTTACGGGGGCGTATCACTGAAGCTTTCTTT. It is translated as CASSLRGRITEAFF. The chain is built from TRBV12-3 or TRBV12-4 and TRBJ1-1; D is possibly TRBD1 (6 bases). The CDR3 is 14 residues long. Trimming took off 2 bases at V and 4 bases at J, with 11 bases between the two ends.

Note on this clonotype: The junction and the germline gene differ at one end; a read error may be behind it. The chain carries TRBV10-3 and TRBJ2-2, with D hard to call. Germline V gene data show CDR1 as ENHRY and CDR2 as SYGVKD. This CDR3 spans 12 amino acids. The CDR3 loop is CASSYVAGELFF. The CDR3 DNA reads as TGTGCCAGCAGTTATGTGGCCGGGGAGCTGTTTTTT.

This clonotype was counted at least ten times. This sequence joins TRBV12-3 or TRBV12-4 and TRBJ1-2, with D unresolved. V lost 5 bases and J lost 3, with 13 bases in between. There are 14 residues in the CDR3. The CDR3 protein is CASSQEWTDYGYTF. CDR3 DNA: TGTGCCAGCAGTCAGGAATGGACTGACTATGGCTACACCTTC.

The V call is TRBV6-2 or TRBV6-3, the J call TRBJ1-2; D possibly corresponds to TRBD1 (5 bases). Germline-derived CDR1 and CDR2 are MNHEY and SVGEGT. This CDR3 comprises 13 residues. Trimming took 4 bases from V and 6 from J, leaving 12 bases between them. The CDR3 sequence: CASSSRDVDGYTF. The CDR3 nucleotides read TGTGCCAGCAGTTCCCGGGACGTCGATGGCTACACCTTC.

This clonotype was detected ten times or more. The V gene is TRBV7-9, the J gene TRBJ2-2; unclear D gene. Germline V gene data show CDR1 as SEHNR and CDR2 as FQNEAQ (reference sequence). CDR3 length equals 13 residues. Trimming pared 2 bases from V and 5 bases from J, leaving 6 bases between. The CDR3 loop is CASSLSGTGELFF. The CDR3 coding sequence is TGTGCCAGCAGCTTATCCGGTACCGGGGAGCTGTTTTTT.

The V gene is TRBV7-2, the J gene TRBJ1-4; maybe TRBD1 (5 bases). The CDR3 spans 15 residues. V was clipped by 3 bases and J by 7 bases, with 15 bases between them. Germline loops: CDR1 SGHTA, CDR2 FQGNSA. DNA of the CDR3: TGTGCCAGCAGCTTTACATGGGGGTGGGGTGAAAAACTGTTTTTT. Residues: CASSFTWGWGEKLFF.

The V call is TRBV19, the J call TRBJ1-2; D perhaps matches TRBD1 (6 bases). V lost 6 bases, J lost 3 bases, and 17 bases lay in between. Germline CDR1 is LNHDA and CDR2 is SQIVND (reference sequence). The CDR3 runs 15 residues. CDR3 nucleotide sequence: TGTGCCAGTAGCCCAACAGGGCTTCTCGACTATGGCTACACCTTC. Protein sequence: CASSPTGLLDYGYTF.

In its sample, this clonotype was seen many times. This sequence joins TRBV12-3 or TRBV12-4 and TRBJ1-1; unclear D gene. Trimming cost V 5 bases and J 5 bases, with 6 bases left between them. The CDR3 has 11 amino acids. The CDR3 DNA reads as TGTGCCAGCAGTGGAAGGACTGAAGCTTTCTTT. Amino acids: CASSGRTEAFF.

This chain joins TRBV7-9 and TRBJ1-1; TRBD1 is a possible D gene (6 bases). Germline V lookup: CDR1 SEHNR, CDR2 FQNEAQ (reference sequence). Trimming took 1 base from V and 1 from J, leaving 16 bases between them. The length of the CDR3 is 17 residues. CDR3 nucleotide sequence: TGTGCCAGCAGCTTAGAAGGTTTTGAGGGGGGGAACACTGAAGCTTTCTTT. This translates into CASSLEGFEGGNTEAFF.

This chain connects TRBV29-1 to TRBJ1-3, with 7 bases identical to TRBD1. Germline V gene lookup returns CDR1 SQVTM and CDR2 ANQGSEA. This CDR3 contains 14 residues. Trimming took 4 bases from V and 2 from J; bases not matched to a gene: 5. The CDR3 coding sequence is TGCAGCGTTGTACAGGGGTTAACTGGAAACACCATATATTTT. It encodes CSVVQGLTGNTIYF.

The gene calls are TRBV10-3 and TRBJ2-7; a possible D gene is TRBD2 (6 bases). Germline CDR1 is ENHRY and CDR2 is SYGVKD. The V and J ends lost 4 bases and 1 base respectively, with 11 bases between them. The CDR3 contains 14 residues. CDR3 residues: CAISGSGLSYEQYF. CDR3 DNA sequence: TGTGCCATCAGTGGCAGCGGACTATCCTACGAGCAGTACTTC.

The genes are TRBV12-3 or TRBV12-4 and TRBJ1-1; D possibly corresponds to TRBD1 (5 bases). V was cut by 4 bases and J by 7 bases, with 13 bases left in between. There are 13 residues in the CDR3. The CDR3 region has the DNA TGTGCCAGCAGTTACCGGGGGGATTTTGAAGCTTTCTTT. It is translated as CASSYRGDFEAFF.

The rearrangement links TRBV2 to TRBJ2-7; TRBD1 agrees at 8 bases. The germline V gene encodes CDR1 SNHLY and CDR2 FYNNEI. CDR3 length: 19 residues. V was clipped by 3 bases and J by 0 bases; unmatched bases: 16. CDR3 DNA sequence: TGTGCCAGCAGTGACCCCTTGGACAGGGCGGACTTAAGCTCCTACGAGCAGTACTTC. It encodes CASSDPLDRADLSSYEQYF.

Ten or more counts support this clonotype. The CDR3 spells CASSLSVNTEAFF. The DNA of the CDR3 is TGTGCCAGCAGCTTATCGGTGAACACTGAAGCTTTCTTT. This chain links TRBV7-2 with TRBJ1-1; no reliable D call. This CDR3 is 13 amino acids long. Between the trimmed V and J ends, which lost 2 bases and 0 bases, there was a span of 4 bases. Looked up from germline, CDR1 is SGHTA and CDR2 is FQGNSA.

Regarding this clonotype: A much larger clone lies one base from this, so it may be a read error. This chain uses TRBV11-2 with TRBJ2-5; D is undetermined. V was clipped by 5 bases and J by 0 bases, with 16 bases between them. CDR1 is SGHAT, CDR2 FQNNGV, per germline. The CDR3 is 16 amino acids. In DNA form, the CDR3 reads TGTGCCAGCAGCCCATTATCCAGCCTTAACCAAGAGACCCAGTACTTC. Translation gives CASSPLSSLNQETQYF.

This clonotype came up a few times. V is TRBV12-3 or TRBV12-4 and J is TRBJ1-1; D is unclear. CDR3 length: 14 residues. V lost 3 bases and J 1 base, leaving 9 bases between the germline ends. The CDR3 spells CASSFDIRNTEAFF. The CDR3 bases are TGTGCCAGCAGTTTTGACATAAGGAACACTGAAGCTTTCTTT.

The chain uses TRBV10-3 and TRBJ1-3; D might be TRBD1 (6 bases). The V end lost 5 bases, the J end lost 7 bases, and 9 bases lay between the germline ends. The CDR3 loop spans 12 amino acids. From germline, CDR1 is ENHRY and CDR2 SYGVKD. The CDR3: CAISTGANTIYF. The CDR3, as DNA: TGTGCCATCAGTACGGGGGCGAACACCATATATTTT.